This T cell receptor (beta chain) appears in the sequencing data of a study of T cell responses to AZD1222 COVID-19 vaccine. The germline CDR1 and CDR2 sequences are MNHEY and SVGAGI. CDR3 length equals 11 residues. Trimming stripped 8 bases from V and 4 bases from J, with 8 bases between. The table came from immunoSEQ multiplex PCR; TCRdb's copy has only in-frame clones and leaves some out. The sample has 80,000 to 95,000 clones; roughly 90% are singletons. The clonotype comes from an adult in good health. The sequencing used peripheral blood, collected on day 0 of MenACWY control vaccination. This rearrangement joins TRBV6-5 to TRBJ1-2; D remains ambiguous. CDR3 nucleotides: TGTGCCAGCCAGCGCTTCTATGGCTACACCTTC. Its translation: CASQRFYGYTF.